This T cell receptor (beta chain) was sequenced for a study of control samples from healthy donors and cancer patients. CDR1 and CDR2 from the germline V gene are MNHEY and SVGAGI. The CDR3 length is 15 residues. V lost 2 bases to trimming and J lost 5 bases; unmatched junction nucleotides: 9. Profiling relied on immunoSEQ multiplex PCR, and the TCRdb table lists in-frame clones only, not all of them. The repertoire holds roughly 59,000 clones, roughly nine tenths seen once, with 1.7% in the top ten. This TCR was sampled from a middle-aged man with colorectal cancer. The source material was PBMCs. This chain connects TRBV6-5 to TRBJ2-7; 7 positions match TRBD1. DNA for the CDR3: TGTGCCAGCAGTTACACAGGGGTTGTCGTCCACGAGCAGTACTTC. This encodes CASSYTGVVVHEQYF.